This T cell receptor (beta chain) derives from a study of T cells in Graves' hyperthyroidism and ophthalmopathy (dated by TCRdb to the late 2010s). Context from the whole study: Peripheral blood samples were taken at the time of initial diagnosis, prior to any treatment. A discovery cohort of roughly 100 patients, about 44 with Graves' ophthalmopathy and more than 55 with stable Graves' hyperthyroidism, was used to find distinguishing TCR V-J signatures. Prospective prediction of ophthalmopathy was tested in an independent validation cohort consisting of some 20 hyperthyroidism patients and some 16 patients who later progressed to ophthalmopathy. The roughly 94 discovery patients were randomly divided into training and test sets at a 7:3 ratio. The study also compared thyroid tissue and blood T-cell repertoires from over 5 Graves' hyperthyroidism patients. Following sampling, methimazole starting at 30 mg daily was given to hyperthyroidism patients, and high-dose intravenous methylprednisolone was given to ophthalmopathy patients. TCR Vbeta CDR3 sequencing of 135 peripheral blood samples (fewer than 45 ophthalmopathy, 75 hyperthyroidism and some 17 progressor patients) is reported in the paper. Broad study findings and their caveats: Blood samples also contained most of the expanded thyroid clonotypes (frequency above 0.001), which suggests that blood repertoires may reflect thyroid immune responses. In cross-validation, a model built on a 13 V-J signature told ophthalmopathy apart from stable hyperthyroidism with approximately 90% sensitivity and 81% to 82% specificity, and in testing the same model reached 80%/75%. During validation, the model predicted progression to ophthalmopathy a median of around 6 months ahead of onset, with roughly 65% sensitivity and 72.22% specificity. No statistical method was used to fix the sample size in advance, and group allocation was not hidden from the investigators.

A patient counted as having stable Graves' hyperthyroidism if no progression to ophthalmopathy occurred over 18 months of follow-up. Hyperthyroidism patients were newly diagnosed, with disease duration under 2 months, and aged 18 to 65 years. Exclusion was applied to patients with uncontrolled infections, other autoimmune diseases, pregnancy or lactation. Diagnoses were based on clinical symptoms, serum thyroxine and TRAb, thyroid ultrasound and orbital computed tomography. PBMCs were separated from 10 ml of fresh peripheral blood using Ficoll-Paque density gradient centrifugation. Total RNA was extracted with Trizol reagent, and quality was checked on an Agilent 2100 Bioanalyzer. TCR beta CDR3 regions were amplified from RNA transcripts. A first-round RT-PCR of the TCR CDR3 used the HTBI primer set with the Qiagen OneStep RT-PCR kit. Libraries were constructed in a second round of multiplex PCR, after which size selection and purification were performed. Sequencing of the libraries was done on an Illumina HiSeq2000 using paired-end 100 bp reads. The authors' analysis ran thus. Raw data were processed with SOAPnuke, discarding reads with adapters, uncalled bases, mean Phred below 15, or no exact constant-primer or identifier match. High-quality paired reads were merged using COPE v1.2.5, and each unique nucleotide sequence was defined as a clonotype. Clonotypes were aligned to IMGT TRBV, TRBD and TRBJ reference segments using MiTCR v1.1. The analysis was restricted to V-J combinations with a frequency above 0.0001, which together covered 99% to 99.2% of the repertoires. A TCS score was defined as the ratio of F50 (clonal expansion) to E x V (chaos), with BLOSUM62-based TCRdist applied between CDR3 peptides within each V-J. Welch's t-statistics and random forest reduced roughly 540 V-J features to 10 to 15, which were used in a naive Bayes classifier (R e1071). TCRdb reanalyzed the raw reads on its own, using fastp at Q25 for trimming and MiXCR for clone calling, and kept in-frame beta chains. Identical CDR3 protein sequences are pooled into one entry, listed with their most common genes and DNA. TCRdb assigned the V and J calls; the authors' analysis was not used. For this sample there are 650,000 to 700,000 distinct CDR3 sequences; 17% appear just once. The ten largest make up about 16% of the sample.

V and J lose 1 base and 5 bases, and a span of 14 bases separates them. From the cysteine through the phenylalanine, the CDR3 covers 15 amino acids. The only DNA kept is the CDR3, 45 bases in frame from the first base. CDR1 and CDR2, looked up from the germline V gene, are SNHLY and FYNNEI. This clonotype was detected ten times or more. Its cognate antigen has yet to be identified. The record has no base qualities; no much larger clone is one base away. The specimen was blood. The chain joins TRBV2 to TRBJ2-5; the D gene identity is not certain. The receptor was isolated from a man aged 50-59 years with Graves' hyperthyroidism. The bases are TGTGCCAGCAGTGAAGGGGTAGTTATCGGTGAGACCCAGTACTTC. It translates to CASSEGVVIGETQYF.